The source of this T cell receptor beta chain is a study of Graves' ophthalmopathy and Graves' hyperthyroidism. The study amplified TCR beta CDR3 regions using RNA transcripts. Scientists carried out first-round RT-PCR using HTBI primers and then a second-round multiplex PCR. TCRdb independently ran MiXCR on the multiplex PCR reads; one entry per CDR3 protein. The data show over 650,000 distinct CDR3 sequences, with over 40% seen just once and over 2.5% held by the top ten. Notes on the study in general: Detected in blood as well were most expanded thyroid clonotypes with frequency above 0.001. It was with roughly 71% sensitivity and about 72% specificity that the model predicted ophthalmopathy progression.

This clonotype has at least ten counts. Antigen specificity is unknown. The V gene lost 0 bases and the J gene lost 0 bases, with 6 bases spanning the gap. The CDR3 has 15 residues. Germline CDR1 and CDR2: LNHNV and YYDKDF (reference sequence). The sequenced sample consisted of peripheral blood. The sequence was collected from an adult man with Graves' ophthalmopathy. The rearrangement links TRBV15 to TRBJ1-3; D not resolved. The CDR3 protein is CATSRDQSSGNTIYF. As DNA, the CDR3 is TGTGCCACCAGCAGAGATCAAAGCTCTGGAAACACCATATATTTT.